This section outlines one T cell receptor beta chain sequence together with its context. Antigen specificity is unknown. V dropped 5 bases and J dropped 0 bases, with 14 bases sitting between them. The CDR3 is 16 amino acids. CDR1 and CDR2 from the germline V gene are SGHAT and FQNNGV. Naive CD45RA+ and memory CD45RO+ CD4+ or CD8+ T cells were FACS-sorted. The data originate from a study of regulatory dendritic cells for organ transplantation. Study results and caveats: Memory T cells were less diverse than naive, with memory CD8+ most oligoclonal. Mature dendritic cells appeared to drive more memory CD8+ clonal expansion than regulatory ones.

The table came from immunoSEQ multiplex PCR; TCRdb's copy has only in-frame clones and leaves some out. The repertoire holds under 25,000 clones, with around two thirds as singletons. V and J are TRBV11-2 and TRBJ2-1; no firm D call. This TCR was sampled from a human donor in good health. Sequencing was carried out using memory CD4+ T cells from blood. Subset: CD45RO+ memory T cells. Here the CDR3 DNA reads TGTGCCAGCAGCGCGAGGTCCGATCGCTCCTACAATGAGCAGTTCTTC. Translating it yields CASSARSDRSYNEQFF.